This T cell receptor beta chain appears in the sequencing data of a study of low-dose radiotherapy and immunotherapy resistance in tumors. The overall study: Cohort 1 patients were irradiated with 0.5 Gy fractions every 2 weeks to 6.5 Gy total.

Documented time point: before trial treatment. Patients deemed eligible presented with advanced solid tumors lacking tumor-infiltrating lymphocytes. Alpha and beta chains were covered, as first-strand cDNA relied on TRAV- and TRBV-specific primers. The TCRs were subjected to amplification over about 19 PCR cycles employing a constant-region primer in conjunction with a V-primer adapter. From the reads, TCRdb called clonotypes with MiXCR, one entry per CDR3 protein. The data show around 79,000 distinct CDR3 sequences, approximately 20% seen once. V was clipped by 5 bases and J by 0 bases; unmatched bases: 9. In germline, CDR1 is SGHNT, CDR2 YENEEA. CDR3 size: 17 residues. Ten or more counts support this clonotype.

V is TRBV11-3 and J is TRBJ2-3; 9 nucleotides align to TRBD1. The sequenced sample was PBMCs, obtained before treatment. The clonotype comes from a male donor with prostate cancer. CDR3 in amino acids: CASSPGQGPASTDTQYF. DNA for the CDR3: TGTGCCAGCAGCCCCGGACAGGGGCCAGCTAGCACAGATACGCAGTATTTT.